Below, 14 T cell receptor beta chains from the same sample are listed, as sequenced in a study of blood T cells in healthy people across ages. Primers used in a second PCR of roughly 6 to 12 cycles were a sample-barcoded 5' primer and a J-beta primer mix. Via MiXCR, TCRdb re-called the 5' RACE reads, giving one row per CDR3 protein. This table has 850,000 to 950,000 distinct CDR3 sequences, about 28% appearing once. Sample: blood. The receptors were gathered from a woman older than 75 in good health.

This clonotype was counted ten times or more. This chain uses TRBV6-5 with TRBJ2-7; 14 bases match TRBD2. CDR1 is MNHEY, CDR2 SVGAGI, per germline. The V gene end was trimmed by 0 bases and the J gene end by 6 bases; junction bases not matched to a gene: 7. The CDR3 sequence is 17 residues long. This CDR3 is CASSYSSGLAGVSEQYF. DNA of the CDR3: TGTGCCAGCAGTTACTCGTCGGGACTAGCGGGGGTTAGCGAGCAGTACTTC.

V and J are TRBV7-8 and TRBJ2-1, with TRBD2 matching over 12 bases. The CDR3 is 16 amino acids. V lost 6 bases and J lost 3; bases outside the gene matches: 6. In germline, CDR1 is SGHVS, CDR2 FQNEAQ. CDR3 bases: TGTGCCAGCAGACTAGCGGGGGGACCTGTCTACAATGAGCAGTTCTTC. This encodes CASRLAGGPVYNEQFF.

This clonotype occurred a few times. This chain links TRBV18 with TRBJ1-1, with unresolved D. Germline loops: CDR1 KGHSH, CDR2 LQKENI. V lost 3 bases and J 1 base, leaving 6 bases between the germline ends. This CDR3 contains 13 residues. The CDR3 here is CASSPLENTEAFF. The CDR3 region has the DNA TGTGCCAGCTCACCTTTAGAGAACACTGAAGCTTTCTTT. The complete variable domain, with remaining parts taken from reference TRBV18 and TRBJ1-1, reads NAGVMQNPRHLVRRRGQEARLRCSPMKGHSHVYWYRQLPEEGLKFMVYLQKENIIDESGMPKERFSAEFPKEGPSILRIQQVVRGDSAAYFCASSPLENTEAFFGQGTRLTVV.

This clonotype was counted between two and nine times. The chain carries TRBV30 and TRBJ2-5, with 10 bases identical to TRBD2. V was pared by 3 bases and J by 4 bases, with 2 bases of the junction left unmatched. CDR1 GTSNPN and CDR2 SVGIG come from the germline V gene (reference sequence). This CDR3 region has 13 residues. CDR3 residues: CAWRLAGAETQYF. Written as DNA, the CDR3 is TGTGCCTGGAGGCTAGCGGGGGCAGAGACCCAGTACTTC.

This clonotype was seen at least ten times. In DNA form, the CDR3 reads TGTGCCAGCGGCCCCGCGGGGGCGAAGGGCTACACCTTC. Translated: CASGPAGAKGYTF. The chain is built from TRBV6-1 and TRBJ1-2, with a tentative D call TRBD1 (6 bases). The length of the CDR3 is 13 residues. Germline loops: CDR1 MNHNS, CDR2 SASEGT. Trimming removed 8 bases at V and 8 bases at J, with 18 bases between.

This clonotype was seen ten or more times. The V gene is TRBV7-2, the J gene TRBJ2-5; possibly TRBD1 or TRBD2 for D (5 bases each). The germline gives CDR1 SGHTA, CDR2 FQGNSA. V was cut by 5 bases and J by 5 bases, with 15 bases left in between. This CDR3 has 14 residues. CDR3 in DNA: TGTGCCAGCAGCAACCGGGACGCTCGGGAGACCCAGTACTTC. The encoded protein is CASSNRDARETQYF. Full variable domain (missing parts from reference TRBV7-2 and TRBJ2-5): GAGVSQSPSNKVTEKGKDVELRCDPISGHTALYWYRQSLGQGLEFLIYFQGNSAPDKSGLPSDRFSAERTGGSVSTLTIQRTQQEDSAVYLCASSNRDARETQYFGPGTRLLVL.

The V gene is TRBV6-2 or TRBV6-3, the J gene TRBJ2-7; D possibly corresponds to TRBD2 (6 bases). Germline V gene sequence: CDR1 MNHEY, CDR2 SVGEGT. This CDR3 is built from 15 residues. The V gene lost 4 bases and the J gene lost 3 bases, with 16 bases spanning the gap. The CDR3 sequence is CASSWAGGSLYEQYF. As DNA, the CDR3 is TGTGCCAGCAGTTGGGCTGGGGGGAGTCTCTACGAGCAGTACTTC.

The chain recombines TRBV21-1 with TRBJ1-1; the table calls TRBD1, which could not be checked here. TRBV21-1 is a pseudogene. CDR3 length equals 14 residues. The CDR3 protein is CASKKGDRVTEAFF. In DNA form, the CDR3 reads TGTGCCAGCAAGAAGGGAGACAGGGTCACTGAAGCTTTCTTT.

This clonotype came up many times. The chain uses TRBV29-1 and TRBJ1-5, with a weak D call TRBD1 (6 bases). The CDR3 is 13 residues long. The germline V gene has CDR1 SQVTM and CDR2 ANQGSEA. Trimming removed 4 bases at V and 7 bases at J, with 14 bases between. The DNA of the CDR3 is TGCAGCGTTGGGGGGGGGCCCGGACAGCCCCAGCATTTT. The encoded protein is CSVGGGPGQPQHF.

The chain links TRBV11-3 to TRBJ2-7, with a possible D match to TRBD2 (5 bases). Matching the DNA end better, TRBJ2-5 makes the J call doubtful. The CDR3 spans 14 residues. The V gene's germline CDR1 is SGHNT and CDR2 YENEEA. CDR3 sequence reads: CASSPTFGEETQYF. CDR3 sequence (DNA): TGTGCCAGCAGCCCGACCTTCGGGGAAGAGACCCAGTACTTC.

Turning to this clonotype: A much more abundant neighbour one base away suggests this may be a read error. CDR3 region: CASNQDLGRDYGYTF. As DNA, the CDR3 is TGTGCCAGCAACCAAGATCTGGGCAGGGATTATGGCTACACCTTC. The chain couples TRBV4-2 to TRBJ1-2, with D tentatively TRBD1 (5 bases). This CDR3 comprises 15 residues. The germline V gene encodes CDR1 LGHNA and CDR2 YNFKEQ.

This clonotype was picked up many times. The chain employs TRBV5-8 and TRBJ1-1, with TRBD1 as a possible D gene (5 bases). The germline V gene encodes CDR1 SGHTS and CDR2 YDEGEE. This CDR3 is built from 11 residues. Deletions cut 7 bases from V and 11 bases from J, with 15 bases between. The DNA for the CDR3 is TGTGCCAGCCCCCGGAGGACAAGGGCTTTCTTT. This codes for CASPRRTRAFF.

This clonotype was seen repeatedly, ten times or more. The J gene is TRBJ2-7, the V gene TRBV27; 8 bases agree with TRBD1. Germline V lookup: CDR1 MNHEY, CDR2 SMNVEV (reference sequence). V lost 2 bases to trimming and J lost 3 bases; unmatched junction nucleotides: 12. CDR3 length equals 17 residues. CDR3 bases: TGTGCCAGCAGTTTACGCGCCGCGACAGGGGCCCTCTACGAGCAGTACTTC. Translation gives CASSLRAATGALYEQYF.

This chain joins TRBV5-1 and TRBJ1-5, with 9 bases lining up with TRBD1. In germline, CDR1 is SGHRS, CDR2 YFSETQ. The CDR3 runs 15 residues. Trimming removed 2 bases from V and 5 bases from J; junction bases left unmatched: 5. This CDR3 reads CASSFSTGGDQPQHF. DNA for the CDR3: TGCGCCAGCAGCTTCAGTACAGGGGGCGATCAGCCCCAGCATTTT.